This record covers a single TCR beta chain. No antigen is known for it. The sample comes from a study of cytomegalovirus exposure and HLA in healthy donors. Whole-study results and caveats: Follow-up analysis found HLA locus-dependent TCR association rates, highest for DRB1 and lowest for HLA-C. In a later analysis, at a false discovery rate of 0.05, under 20,000 TCR beta sequences were associated with HLA alleles.

PCR primers comprised 60 Vbeta and 13 Jbeta primers. The assay was immunoSEQ multiplex PCR, and TCRdb's table has in-frame clones only and misses some. This sample lists around 76,000 clones; its ten largest clones have 0.83%. Material for sequencing was PBMCs. The sequence was obtained from a boy aged 5 to 17 in good health and CMV-seronegative.

CDR3 coding DNA: TGTGCCAGTAGTAGATCAGTGAGCAATCAGCCCCAGCATTTT. Protein: CASSRSVSNQPQHF. The chain employs TRBV19 and TRBJ1-5; no definite D call. V lost 4 bases to trimming and J lost 1 base, with 8 bases between them. This CDR3 is 14 amino acids long. Germline assignment: CDR1 LNHDA and CDR2 SQIVND (reference sequence).